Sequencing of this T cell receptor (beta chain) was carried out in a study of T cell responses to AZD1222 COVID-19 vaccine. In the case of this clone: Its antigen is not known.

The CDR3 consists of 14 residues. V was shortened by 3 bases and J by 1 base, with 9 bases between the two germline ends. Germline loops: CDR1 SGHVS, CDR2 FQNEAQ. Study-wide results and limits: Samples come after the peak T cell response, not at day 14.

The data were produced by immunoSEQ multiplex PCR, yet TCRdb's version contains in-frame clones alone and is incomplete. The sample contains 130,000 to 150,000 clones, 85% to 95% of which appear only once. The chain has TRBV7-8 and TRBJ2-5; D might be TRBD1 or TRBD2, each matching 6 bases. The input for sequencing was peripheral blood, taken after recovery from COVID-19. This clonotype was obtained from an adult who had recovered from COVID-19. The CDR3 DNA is TGTGCCAGCAGCTTCGGGGGCATCCAAGAGACCCAGTACTTC. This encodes CASSFGGIQETQYF.